This T cell receptor beta chain was profiled in a study of PD-L1 blockade in urothelial cancer (dated 2017 in TCRdb). Study-level background: Therapy was started at some point between 2012 and 2014 for all patients, and atezolizumab 1,200 mg was administered intravenously every 3 weeks. Twenty-five of 29 patients were males with bladder-origin urothelial cancer, and 18 of 29 reported a prior smoking history. Patients had an ECOG performance status of 0 or 1 and had received between 0 and 3 prior chemotherapy regimens. Blood samples were analyzed 3 weeks after the start of treatment (second dose) and 6 weeks after the start of treatment. Blood samples yielded a median of around 150,000 T cells and tens of thousands of unique TCRs, with median clonality around 0.083. Somatic, immune and clinical correlates of response to PD-L1 blockade with atezolizumab in urothelial cancer were the focus of an exploratory multi-omic analysis. TCR sequencing covered pretreatment tumor samples and matched, serially collected peripheral blood taken before and after atezolizumab treatment. Progression-free survival longer than 6 months counted as durable clinical benefit, and TCR features were additionally tested against both progression-free and overall survival. In the same patients, pretreatment tumors underwent whole exome sequencing and RNA sequencing in addition to TCR sequencing. Roughly 9 patients reached durable clinical benefit, while 20 patients did not. Some 30 patients had pretreatment blood TCR-seq, some 24 had at least one posttreatment blood collection, and some 24 had tumor TCR-seq.

Synthetic TCR analog templates were spiked into each PCR so that absolute template abundance could be estimated from read counts. Using the immunoSEQ assay, TCRbeta CDR3 regions were amplified from genomic DNA with bias-controlled V and J gene primers. Sequencing of rearranged TCRbeta segments was performed at approximately 20X coverage. In the authors' own workflow: Clustering was used to correct sequencing errors, and CDR3s were annotated against IMGT so that V, D and J genes could be assigned. Downstream analyses used only productive TCRbeta rearrangements and left out out-of-frame or stop-codon sequences. Clonality was calculated as one minus the Shannon entropy normalized by the log of the number of unique productive sequences. Fisher's exact test with Benjamini-Hochberg correction, using a cutoff of adjusted p below 0.01, was how clones that differed between time points or between blood and tumor were identified. Imported from immuneACCESS, the table was reduced by TCRdb to in-frame sequences with V and J called. These copies leave out some clones; in studies compared against another copy, an unresolved V gene accounts for under half, and the cause of the remainder is not known. V, J and clone size are taken as reported in that table, and D and trimming were inferred from the DNA itself. The table for this sample lists about 50,000 clones; over 75% of them were counted only once. Under 2.5% of the sample comes from the top ten.

Broad study findings and their caveats: Among patients with durable benefit, tumor-associated TCR clones showed greater expansion in peripheral blood 3 weeks after treatment started (n of about 20, p = 0.022). A pretreatment peripheral blood TCR clonality below the median was linked to improved progression-free and overall survival. Because the sample size was small (n ≈ 30) and many of the analyses were exploratory, the results are meant to be hypothesis-generating.

Read against the paper, the sample's time point label means: peripheral blood 6 weeks after treatment start. A total of 25 to 35 patients with locally advanced or metastatic urothelial carcinoma, treated at Memorial Sloan Kettering on a trial protocol, made up the cohort. Peripheral blood mononuclear cells were collected from each patient pretreatment and during treatment, giving between 1 and 8 total time points per patient. The Qiagen DNeasy Blood extraction kit was used to purify genomic DNA from total PBMCs and from tumor samples. PBMCs were collected pretreatment and during treatment and were isolated and stored as previously described. The germline V gene (reference sequence) provides CDR1 WNHNN and CDR2 SYGVQD. V loses 2 bases at its end and J loses 0 bases; junction bases beyond the gene matches: 4. The CDR3 numbers 16 residues from cysteine through phenylalanine. Only the CDR3 DNA is retained, 48 bases long and in frame from the first base.

As concerns this clone: What this receptor recognizes is not known. Base qualities are not recorded, but no much larger clone differs from it by a single base.

This clonotype originated in a man aged 45-60 years with urothelial cancer. Here the sequenced sample was PBMCs, taken around atezolizumab (anti-PD-L1) treatment. The chain links TRBV10-1 with TRBJ2-1; 7 bases in the junction line up with TRBD1. The nucleotides are TGCGCCAGCAGTGAGAAACAGGGGAGCTCCTACAATGAGCAGTTCTTC. This encodes CASSEKQGSSYNEQFF.